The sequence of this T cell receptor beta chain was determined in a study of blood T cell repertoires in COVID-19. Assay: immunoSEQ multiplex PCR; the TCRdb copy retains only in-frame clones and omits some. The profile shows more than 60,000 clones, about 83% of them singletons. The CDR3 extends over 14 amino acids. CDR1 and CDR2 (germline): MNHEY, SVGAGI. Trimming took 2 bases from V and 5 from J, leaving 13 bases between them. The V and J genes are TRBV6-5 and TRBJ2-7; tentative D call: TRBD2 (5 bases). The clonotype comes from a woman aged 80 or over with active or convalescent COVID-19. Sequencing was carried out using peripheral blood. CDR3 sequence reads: CASSYTRGRNEQYF. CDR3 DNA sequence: TGTGCCAGCAGTTACACCCGGGGAAGGAACGAGCAGTACTTC.